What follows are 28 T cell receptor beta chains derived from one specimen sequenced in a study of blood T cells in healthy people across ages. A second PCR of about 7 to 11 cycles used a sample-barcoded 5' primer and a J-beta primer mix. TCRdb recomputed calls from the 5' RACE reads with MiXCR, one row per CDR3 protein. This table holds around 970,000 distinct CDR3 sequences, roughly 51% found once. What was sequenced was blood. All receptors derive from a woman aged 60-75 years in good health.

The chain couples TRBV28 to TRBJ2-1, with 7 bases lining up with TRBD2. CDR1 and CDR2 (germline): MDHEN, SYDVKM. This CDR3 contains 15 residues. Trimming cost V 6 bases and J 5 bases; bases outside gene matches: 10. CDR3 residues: CASRTLAEEDNEQFF. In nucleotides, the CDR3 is TGTGCCAGCAGGACTCTAGCGGAAGAGGACAATGAGCAGTTCTTC. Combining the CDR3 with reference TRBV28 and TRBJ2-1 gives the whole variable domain DVKVTQSSRYLVKRTGEKVFLECVQDMDHENMFWYRQDPGLGLRLIYFSYDVKMKEKGDIPEGYSVSREKKERFSLILESASTNQTSMYLCASRTLAEEDNEQFFGPGTRLTVL.

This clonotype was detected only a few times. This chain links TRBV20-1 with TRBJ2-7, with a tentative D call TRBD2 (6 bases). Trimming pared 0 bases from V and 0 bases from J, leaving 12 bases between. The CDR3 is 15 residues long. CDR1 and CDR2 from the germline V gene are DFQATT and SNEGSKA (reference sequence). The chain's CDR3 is CSARDAGLLSYEQYF. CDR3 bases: TGCAGTGCTAGAGATGCGGGGCTTCTCTCCTACGAGCAGTACTTC.

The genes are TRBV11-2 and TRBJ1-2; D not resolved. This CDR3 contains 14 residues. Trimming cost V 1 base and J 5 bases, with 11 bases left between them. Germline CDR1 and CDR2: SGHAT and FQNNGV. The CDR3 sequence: CASSLVVGEYGYTF. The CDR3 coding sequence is TGTGCCAGCAGCTTAGTGGTTGGGGAGTATGGCTACACCTTC. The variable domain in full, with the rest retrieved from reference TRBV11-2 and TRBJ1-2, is EAGVAQSPRYKIIEKRQSVAFWCNPISGHATLYWYQQILGQGPKLLIQFQNNGVVDDSQLPKDRFSAERLKGVDSTLKIQPAKLEDSAVYLCASSLVVGEYGYTFGSGTRLTVV.

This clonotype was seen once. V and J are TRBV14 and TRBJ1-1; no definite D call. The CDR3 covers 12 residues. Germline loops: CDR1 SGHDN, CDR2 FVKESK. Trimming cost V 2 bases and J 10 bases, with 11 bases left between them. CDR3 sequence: CASSQLYSSAFF. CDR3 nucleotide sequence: TGTGCCAGCAGCCAATTGTACAGCTCAGCTTTCTTT.

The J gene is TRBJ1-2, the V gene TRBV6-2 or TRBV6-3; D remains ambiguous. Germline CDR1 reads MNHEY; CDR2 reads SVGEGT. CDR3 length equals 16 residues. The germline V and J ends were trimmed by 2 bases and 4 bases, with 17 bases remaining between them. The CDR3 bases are TGTGCCAGCAGTTACCTGAACACAAGTCCCAGCTATGGCTACACCTTC. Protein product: CASSYLNTSPSYGYTF.

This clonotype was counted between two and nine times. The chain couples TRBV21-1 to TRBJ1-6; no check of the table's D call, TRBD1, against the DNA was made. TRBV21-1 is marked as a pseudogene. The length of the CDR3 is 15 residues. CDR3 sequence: CASSKAGTGDSPLHF. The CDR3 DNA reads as TGTGCCAGCAGCAAAGCGGGGACAGGGGATTCACCCCTCCACTTT.

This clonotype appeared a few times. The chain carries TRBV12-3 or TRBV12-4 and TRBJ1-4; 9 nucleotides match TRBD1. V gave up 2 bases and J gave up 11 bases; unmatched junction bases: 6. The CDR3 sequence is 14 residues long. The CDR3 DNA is TGTGCCAGCAGTTTAAGGGGGACAGGGATGAAACTGTTTTTT. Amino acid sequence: CASSLRGTGMKLFF.

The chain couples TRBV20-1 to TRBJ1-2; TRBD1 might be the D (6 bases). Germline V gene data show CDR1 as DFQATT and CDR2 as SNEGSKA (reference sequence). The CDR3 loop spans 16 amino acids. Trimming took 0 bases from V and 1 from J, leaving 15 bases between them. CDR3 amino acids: CSARDGGLGFNYGYTF. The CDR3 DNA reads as TGCAGTGCTAGAGATGGGGGCCTCGGGTTTAACTATGGCTACACCTTC.

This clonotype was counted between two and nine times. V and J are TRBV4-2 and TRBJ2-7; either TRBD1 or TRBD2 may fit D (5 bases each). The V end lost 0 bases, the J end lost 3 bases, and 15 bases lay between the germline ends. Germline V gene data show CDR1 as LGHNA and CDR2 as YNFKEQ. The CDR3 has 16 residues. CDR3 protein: CASSQDRGRGFYEQYF. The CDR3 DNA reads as TGTGCCAGCAGCCAAGATAGGGGAAGAGGGTTCTACGAGCAGTACTTC.

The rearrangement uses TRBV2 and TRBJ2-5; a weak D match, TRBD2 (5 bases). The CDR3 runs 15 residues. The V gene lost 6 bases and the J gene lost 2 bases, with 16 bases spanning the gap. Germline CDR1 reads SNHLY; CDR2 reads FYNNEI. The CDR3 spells CASRARWGDQETQYF. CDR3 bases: TGTGCCAGCAGGGCCCGCTGGGGAGATCAAGAGACCCAGTACTTC.

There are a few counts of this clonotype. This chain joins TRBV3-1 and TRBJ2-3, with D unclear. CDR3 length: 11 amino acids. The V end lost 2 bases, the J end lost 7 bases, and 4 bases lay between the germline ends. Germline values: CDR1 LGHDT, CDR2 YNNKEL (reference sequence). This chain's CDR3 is CASSQRHTQYF. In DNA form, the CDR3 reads TGTGCCAGCAGCCAAAGACATACGCAGTATTTT.

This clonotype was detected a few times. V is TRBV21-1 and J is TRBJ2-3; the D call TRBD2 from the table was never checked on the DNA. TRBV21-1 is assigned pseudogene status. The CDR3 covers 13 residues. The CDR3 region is CASSIRGRDTQYF. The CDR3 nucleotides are TGTGCCAGCAGCATTCGAGGGAGGGATACGCAGTATTTT.

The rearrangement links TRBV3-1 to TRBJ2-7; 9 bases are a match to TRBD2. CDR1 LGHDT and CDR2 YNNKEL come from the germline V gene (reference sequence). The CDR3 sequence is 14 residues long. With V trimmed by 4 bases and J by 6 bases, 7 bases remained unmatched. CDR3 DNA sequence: TGTGCCAGCAGCCGTAGCGGGAGAGGGCGCGAGCAGTACTTC. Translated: CASSRSGRGREQYF.

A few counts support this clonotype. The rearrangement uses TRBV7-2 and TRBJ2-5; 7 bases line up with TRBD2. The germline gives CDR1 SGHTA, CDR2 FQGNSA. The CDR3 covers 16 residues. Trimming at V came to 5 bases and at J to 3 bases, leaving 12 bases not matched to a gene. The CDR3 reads CASSTETYTSEETQYF. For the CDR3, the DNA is TGTGCCAGCAGCACCGAGACCTACACTAGCGAAGAGACCCAGTACTTC.

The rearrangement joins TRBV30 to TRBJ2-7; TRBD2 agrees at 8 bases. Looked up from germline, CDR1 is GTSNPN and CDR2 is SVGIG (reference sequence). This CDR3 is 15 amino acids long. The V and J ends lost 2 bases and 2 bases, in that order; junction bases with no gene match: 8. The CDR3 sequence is CAWSFRTSLPYEQYF. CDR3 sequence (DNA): TGTGCCTGGAGTTTTCGGACTAGCCTGCCCTACGAGCAGTACTTC.

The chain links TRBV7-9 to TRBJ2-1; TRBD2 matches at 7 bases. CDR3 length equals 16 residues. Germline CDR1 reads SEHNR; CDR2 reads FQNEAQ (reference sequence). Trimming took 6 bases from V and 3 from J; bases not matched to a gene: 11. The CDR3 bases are TGTGCCAGCAGATCCGGGACTATTCTTTACTACAATGAGCAGTTCTTC. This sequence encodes CASRSGTILYYNEQFF.

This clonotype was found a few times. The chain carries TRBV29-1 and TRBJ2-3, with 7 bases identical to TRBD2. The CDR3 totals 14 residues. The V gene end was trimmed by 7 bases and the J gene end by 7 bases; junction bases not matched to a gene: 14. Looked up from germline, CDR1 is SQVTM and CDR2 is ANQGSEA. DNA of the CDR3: TGCAGCGGTGAGGCGCGGGAGAATTCGTATACGCAGTATTTT. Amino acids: CSGEARENSYTQYF.

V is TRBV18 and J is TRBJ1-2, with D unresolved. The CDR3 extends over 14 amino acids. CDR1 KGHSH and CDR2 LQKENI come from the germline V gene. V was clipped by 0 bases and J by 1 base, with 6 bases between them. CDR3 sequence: CASSPPWSNYGYTF. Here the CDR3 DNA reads TGTGCCAGCTCACCACCATGGAGTAACTATGGCTACACCTTC.

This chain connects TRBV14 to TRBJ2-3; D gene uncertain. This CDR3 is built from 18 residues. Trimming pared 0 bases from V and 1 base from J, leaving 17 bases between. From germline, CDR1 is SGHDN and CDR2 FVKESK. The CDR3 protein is CASSQDLRAGLGTDTQYF. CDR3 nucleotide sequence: TGTGCCAGCAGCCAAGATCTTAGGGCAGGCCTCGGCACAGATACGCAGTATTTT.

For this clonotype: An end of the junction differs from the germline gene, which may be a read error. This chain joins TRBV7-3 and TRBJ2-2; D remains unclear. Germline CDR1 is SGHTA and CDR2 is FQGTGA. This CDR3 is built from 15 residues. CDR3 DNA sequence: TGTGCCAGCAGCTTAATTGCCAGGAACGCCGGGGAGCTGTTTTTT. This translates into CASSLIARNAGELFF.

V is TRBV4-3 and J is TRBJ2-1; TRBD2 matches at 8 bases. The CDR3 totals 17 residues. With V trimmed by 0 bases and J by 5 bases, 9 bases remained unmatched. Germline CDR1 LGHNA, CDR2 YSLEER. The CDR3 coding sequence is TGCGCCAGCAGCCAAGATTATGCTAGCGGGTTCGACAATGAGCAGTTCTTC. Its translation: CASSQDYASGFDNEQFF.

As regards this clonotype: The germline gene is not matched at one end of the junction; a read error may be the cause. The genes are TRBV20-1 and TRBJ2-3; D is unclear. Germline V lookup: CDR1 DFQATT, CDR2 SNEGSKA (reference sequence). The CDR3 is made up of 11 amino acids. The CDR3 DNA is TGCGGTGCGAGTCTCGGAGATACGCAGTATTTT. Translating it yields CGASLGDTQYF.

The CDR3 here is CASSLMGTGGLYEQYF. The CDR3 nucleotides read TGTGCCAGCAGCCTAATGGGGACAGGGGGCCTCTACGAGCAGTACTTC. This chain uses TRBV14 with TRBJ2-7, with 12 bases identical to TRBD1. There are 16 residues in the CDR3. The junction had 7 bases not matched to a gene; V was cut back by 4 bases and J by 3 bases. CDR1 SGHDN and CDR2 FVKESK come from the germline V gene.

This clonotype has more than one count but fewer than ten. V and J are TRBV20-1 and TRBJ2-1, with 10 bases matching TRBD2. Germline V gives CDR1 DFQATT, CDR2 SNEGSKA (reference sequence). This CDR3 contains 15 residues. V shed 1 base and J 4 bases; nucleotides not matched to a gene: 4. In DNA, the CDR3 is TGCAGTGCTAGAGTTACTAGCGGGGCTTACAATGAGCAGTTCTTC. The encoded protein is CSARVTSGAYNEQFF.

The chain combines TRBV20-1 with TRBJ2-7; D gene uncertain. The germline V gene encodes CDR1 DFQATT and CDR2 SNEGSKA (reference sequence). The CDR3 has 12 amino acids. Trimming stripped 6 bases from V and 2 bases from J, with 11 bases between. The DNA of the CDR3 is TGCAGTGCCCTCCCCTCTACCTACGAGCAGTACTTC. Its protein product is CSALPSTYEQYF.

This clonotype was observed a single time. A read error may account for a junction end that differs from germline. CDR3 region: CSVETGAPYKQYF. CDR3 DNA sequence: TGCAGCGTCGAGACAGGGGCCCCCTACAAGCAGTACTTC. The chain carries TRBV29-1 and TRBJ2-7, with 8 bases matching TRBD1. In germline, CDR1 is SQVTM, CDR2 ANQGSEA. The CDR3 is 13 residues long.

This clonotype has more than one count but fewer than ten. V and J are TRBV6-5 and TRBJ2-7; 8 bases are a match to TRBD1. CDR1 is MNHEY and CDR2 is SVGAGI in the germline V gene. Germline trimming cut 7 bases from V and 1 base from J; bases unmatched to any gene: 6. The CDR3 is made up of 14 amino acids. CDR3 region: CASTWTGRSYEQYF. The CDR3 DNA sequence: TGTGCCAGCACCTGGACAGGGAGATCCTACGAGCAGTACTTC.

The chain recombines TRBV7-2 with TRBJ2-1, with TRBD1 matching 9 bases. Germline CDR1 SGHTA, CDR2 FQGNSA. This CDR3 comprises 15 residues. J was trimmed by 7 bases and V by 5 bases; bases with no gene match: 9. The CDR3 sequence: CASSQTGQGRNEQFF. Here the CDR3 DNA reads TGTGCCAGCAGCCAGACGGGACAGGGTCGTAATGAGCAGTTCTTC.